The clone carrying this T cell receptor (beta chain) was counted only a few times. Its matching antigen is unknown. The CDR3 consists of 16 residues. The germline CDR1 and CDR2 sequences are SGHRS and YFSETQ. The V end lost 0 bases, the J end lost 5 bases, and 17 bases lay between the germline ends. This entry is derived from a study of blood T cells in healthy people across ages. Combining a sample-barcoded 5' primer with a J-beta primer mix, a second PCR ran for roughly 6 to 12 cycles. TCRdb recomputed calls from the 5' RACE reads with MiXCR, one row per CDR3 protein. The sample lists just over 1 million distinct CDR3 sequences; under 55% were seen once. General observations from the study: Naive CD4+ cells and diversity were both higher in long-lived donors than in aged donors. Bulk PBMC profiling left naive and antigen-experienced comparisons inconclusive.

Sequenced sample: blood. The TCR comes from a woman between 55 and 75 years old in good health. The chain is built from TRBV5-1 and TRBJ2-5; D tentatively reads TRBD1 or TRBD2 (5 bases each). CDR3 amino acids: CASSLAVWQGVETQYF. The CDR3 DNA reads as TGCGCCAGCAGCTTGGCCGTCTGGCAGGGAGTCGAGACCCAGTACTTC.